This T cell receptor beta chain derives from a study of resident and recirculating memory T cells in vitiligo. Study-wide results and limits: Different lesions suggested infiltration by different T cell clones. Vitiligo lesions lacked a unique dominant clone, and clonality varied.

Note on this clone: Its antigen remains unidentified.

The protocol was immunoSEQ multiplex PCR, while the TCRdb copy is restricted to in-frame clones and leaves out a portion. In the table there are 65,000 to 80,000 clones, 90% to 95% of which are singletons. No change in lesions over the prior 6 months defined stable disease. Patients had received no treatment within the previous three months. Germline V gene lookup returns CDR1 MDHEN and CDR2 SYDVKM. The CDR3 is 16 amino acids. Losses at the gene ends were 8 bases for V and 6 bases for J; bases not matched to a gene: 18. Sequenced input: blood. V is TRBV28 and J is TRBJ2-7; 8 nucleotides match TRBD1. The receptor's source is a male donor with vitiligo. The CDR3 DNA reads as TGTGCCAGCCGCCTCCCCTCAACGCAGGGGGCTTTCGAGCAGTACTTC. It is translated as CASRLPSTQGAFEQYF.